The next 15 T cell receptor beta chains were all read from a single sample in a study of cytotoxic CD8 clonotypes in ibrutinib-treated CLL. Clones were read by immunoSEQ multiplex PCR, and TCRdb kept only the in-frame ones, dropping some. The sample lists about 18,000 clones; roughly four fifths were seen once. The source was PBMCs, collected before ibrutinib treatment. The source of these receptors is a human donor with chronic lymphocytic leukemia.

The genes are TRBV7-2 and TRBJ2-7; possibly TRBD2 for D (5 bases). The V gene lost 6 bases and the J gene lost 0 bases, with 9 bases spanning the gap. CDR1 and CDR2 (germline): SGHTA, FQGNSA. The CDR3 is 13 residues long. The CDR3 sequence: CASRHSVSYEQYF. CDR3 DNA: TGTGCCAGCAGACATAGCGTCTCCTACGAGCAGTACTTC. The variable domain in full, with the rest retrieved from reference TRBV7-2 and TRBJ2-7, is GAGVSQSPSNKVTEKGKDVELRCDPISGHTALYWYRQSLGQGLEFLIYFQGNSAPDKSGLPSDRFSAERTGGSVSTLTIQRTQQEDSAVYLCASRHSVSYEQYFGPGTRLTVT.

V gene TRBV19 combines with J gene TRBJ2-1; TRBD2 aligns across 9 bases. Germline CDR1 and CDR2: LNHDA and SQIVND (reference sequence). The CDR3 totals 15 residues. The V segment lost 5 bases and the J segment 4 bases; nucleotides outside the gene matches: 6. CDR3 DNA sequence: TGTGCCAGTAGTTCGACTAGCGGAGATTACAATGAGCAGTTCTTC. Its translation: CASSSTSGDYNEQFF. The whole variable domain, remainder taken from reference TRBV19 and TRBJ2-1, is DGGITQSPKYLFRKEGQNVTLSCEQNLNHDAMYWYRQDPGQGLRLIYYSQIVNDFQKGDIAEGYSVSREKKESFPLTVTSAQKNPTAFYLCASSSTSGDYNEQFFGPGTRLTVL.

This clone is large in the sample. DNA for the CDR3: TGTGCCAGCAGCTTGCTTGGAGGGAATCAGCCCCAGCATTTT. It translates to CASSLLGGNQPQHF. The chain is built from TRBV5-6 and TRBJ1-5; D is ambiguous. Trimming stripped 1 base from V and 4 bases from J, with 9 bases between. Germline assignment: CDR1 SGHDT and CDR2 YYEEEE. The CDR3 sequence is 14 residues long.

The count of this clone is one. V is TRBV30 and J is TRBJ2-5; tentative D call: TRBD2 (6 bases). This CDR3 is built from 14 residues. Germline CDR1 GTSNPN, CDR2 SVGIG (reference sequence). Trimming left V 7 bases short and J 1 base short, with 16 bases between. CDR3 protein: CAFSVGRSQETQYF. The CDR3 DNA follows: TGTGCCTTCTCTGTCGGGAGATCCCAAGAGACCCAGTACTTC.

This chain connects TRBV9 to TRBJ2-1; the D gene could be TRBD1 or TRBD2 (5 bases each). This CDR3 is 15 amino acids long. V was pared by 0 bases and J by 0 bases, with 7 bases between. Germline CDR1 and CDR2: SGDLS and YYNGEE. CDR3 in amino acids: CASSVVGTSYNEQFF. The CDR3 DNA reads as TGTGCCAGCAGCGTAGTAGGGACCTCCTACAATGAGCAGTTCTTC.

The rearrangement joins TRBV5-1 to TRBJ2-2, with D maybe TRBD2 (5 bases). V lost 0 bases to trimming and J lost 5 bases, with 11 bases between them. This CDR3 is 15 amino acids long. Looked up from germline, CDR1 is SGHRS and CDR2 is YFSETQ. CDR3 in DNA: TGCGCCAGCAGCTTGGACGCGGGCGCGACCGGGGAGCTGTTTTTT. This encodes CASSLDAGATGELFF.

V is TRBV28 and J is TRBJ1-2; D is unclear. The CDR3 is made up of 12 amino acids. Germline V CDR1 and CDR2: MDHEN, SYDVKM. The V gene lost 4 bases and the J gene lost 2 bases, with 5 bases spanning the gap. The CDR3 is CASSSLNYGYTF. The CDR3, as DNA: TGTGCCAGCAGTTCTCTAAACTATGGCTACACCTTC.

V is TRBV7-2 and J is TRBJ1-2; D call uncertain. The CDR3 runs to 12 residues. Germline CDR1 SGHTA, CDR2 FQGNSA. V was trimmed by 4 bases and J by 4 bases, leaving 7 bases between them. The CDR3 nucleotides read TGTGCCAGCAGCTCCAGTCCCTATGGCTACACCTTC. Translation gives CASSSSPYGYTF. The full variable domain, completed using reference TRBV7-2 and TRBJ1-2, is GAGVSQSPSNKVTEKGKDVELRCDPISGHTALYWYRQSLGQGLEFLIYFQGNSAPDKSGLPSDRFSAERTGGSVSTLTIQRTQQEDSAVYLCASSSSPYGYTFGSGTRLTVV.

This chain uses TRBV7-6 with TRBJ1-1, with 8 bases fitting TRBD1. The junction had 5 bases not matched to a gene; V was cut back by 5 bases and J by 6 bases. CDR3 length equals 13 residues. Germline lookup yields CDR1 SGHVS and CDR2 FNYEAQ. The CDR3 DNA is TGTGCCAGCAGCACATCACAGGGGGCTGAAGCTTTCTTT. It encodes CASSTSQGAEAFF.

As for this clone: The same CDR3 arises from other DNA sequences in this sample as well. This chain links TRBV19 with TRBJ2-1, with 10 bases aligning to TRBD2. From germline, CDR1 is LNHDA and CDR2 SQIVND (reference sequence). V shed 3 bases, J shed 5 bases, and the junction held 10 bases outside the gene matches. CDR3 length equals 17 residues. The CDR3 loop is CASSIQLAGVLDNEQFF. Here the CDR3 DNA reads TGTGCCAGTAGTATCCAGCTAGCGGGAGTGTTGGACAATGAGCAGTTCTTC.

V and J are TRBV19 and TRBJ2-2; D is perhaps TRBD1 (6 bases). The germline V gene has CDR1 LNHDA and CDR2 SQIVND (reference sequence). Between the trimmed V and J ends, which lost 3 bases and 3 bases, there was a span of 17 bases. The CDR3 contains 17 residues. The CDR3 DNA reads TGTGCCAGTAGTATTGCCCCCGGCAGGGGAGACACCGGGGAGCTGTTTTTT. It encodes CASSIAPGRGDTGELFF.

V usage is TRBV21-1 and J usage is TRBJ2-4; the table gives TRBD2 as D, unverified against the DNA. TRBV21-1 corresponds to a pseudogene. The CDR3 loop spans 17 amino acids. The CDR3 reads CASSKVPGSGAKNIQYF. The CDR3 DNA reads TGTGCCAGCAGCAAGGTTCCGGGGTCGGGAGCCAAAAACATTCAGTACTTC.

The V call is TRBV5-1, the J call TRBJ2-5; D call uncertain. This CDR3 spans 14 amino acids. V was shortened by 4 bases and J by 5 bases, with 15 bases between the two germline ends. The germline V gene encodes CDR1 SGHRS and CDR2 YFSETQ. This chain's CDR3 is CASSPTLGRETQYF. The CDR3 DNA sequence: TGCGCCAGCAGCCCCACCCTTGGGCGCGAGACCCAGTACTTC.

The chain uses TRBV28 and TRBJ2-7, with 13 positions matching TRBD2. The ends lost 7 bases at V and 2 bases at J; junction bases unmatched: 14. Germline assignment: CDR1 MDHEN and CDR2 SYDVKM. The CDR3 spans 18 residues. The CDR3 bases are TGTGCCAGCACCACATGGGGACTAGCGGGAAGAGGTGCCTACGAGCAGTACTTC. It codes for CASTTWGLAGRGAYEQYF.

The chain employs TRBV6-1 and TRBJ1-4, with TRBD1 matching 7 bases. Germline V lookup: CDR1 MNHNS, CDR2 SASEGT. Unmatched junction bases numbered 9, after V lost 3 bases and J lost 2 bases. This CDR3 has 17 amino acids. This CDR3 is CASSDPLRGQTNEKLFF. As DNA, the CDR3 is TGTGCCAGCAGTGACCCCCTCCGGGGACAGACTAATGAAAAACTGTTTTTT.